These T cell receptor beta chains were read from a single sample in a study of blood T cell repertoires in COVID-19. Only in-frame clones appear in the TCRdb table, and some are missing; sequencing was by immunoSEQ multiplex PCR. The table has approximately 350,000 clones, about 90% seen once; the top ten hold around 7.9%. The sequencing input was peripheral blood. The receptors come from a woman aged 65 to 85 with COVID-19, enrolled during active disease. The CDR3 runs from the conserved cysteine through the conserved F or W.

length	J	V	CDR3
14	TRBJ2-2	TRBV10-3	CAIRKSENTGELFF
13	TRBJ2-3	TRBV18	CASSPREGDTQYF
13	TRBJ2-7	TRBV5-1	CASSSNLGGEQYF
13	TRBJ2-2	TRBV24-1	CATSDLDSGELFF
12	TRBJ1-4	TRBV28	CASTAANEKLFF
13	TRBJ1-6	TRBV6-5	CASSAQATTPLHF
18	TRBJ2-1	TRBV12-5	CASGLVLAGAVSYNEQFF
18	TRBJ1-4	TRBV5-4	CASSPGGSTVATNEKLFF
14	TRBJ2-1	TRBV15	CATSRPWTDNEQFF
15	TRBJ1-3	TRBV6-5	CASSVQGARGNTIYF
16	TRBJ1-4	TRBV18	CASSPITGTGNEKLFF
16	TRBJ2-1	TRBV3-1/TRBV3-2	CASSQGGGVIYNEQFF
14	TRBJ2-7	TRBV18	CASSPRQGEDEQYF
15	TRBJ2-7	TRBV7-9	CASSSGQAIPYEQYF
16	TRBJ1-1	TRBV2	CASSESQIKMNTEAFF
13	TRBJ2-3	TRBV6-5	CASSRDYTDTQYF
16	TRBJ1-6	TRBV14	CASSQDPRGGISPLHF
14	TRBJ1-2	TRBV19	CASKLRDRDGGYTF
13	TRBJ2-1	TRBV30	CAWSQTSGNEQFF
15	TRBJ1-5	TRBV7-2	CASSFYGGRNQPQHF
14	TRBJ1-1	TRBV2	CASSEEQGETEAFF
17	TRBJ2-2	TRBV24-1	CATSDPKRGLDTGELFF
13	TRBJ1-1	TRBV6-6	CASSFLTGKEAFF
16	TRBJ2-3	TRBV2	CASSQYGTGGEDTQYF
17	TRBJ1-3	TRBV5-6	CASSLEFYRGTGNTIYF
16	TRBJ2-7	TRBV7-6	CASSPWETGGLYEQYF
15	TRBJ1-1	TRBV28	CASSLWGPLNTEAFF
13	TRBJ2-7	TRBV6-5	CASTGSIAYEQYF
13	TRBJ1-4	TRBV6-5	CASKGTGDEKLFF
13	TRBJ2-3	TRBV11-3	CASSLEGTDTQYF
17	TRBJ2-1	TRBV6-1	CASSEALLAGVRNEQFF
12	TRBJ1-2	TRBV6-2/TRBV6-3	CASSHPRIGYTF
17	TRBJ2-1	TRBV11-2	CASSLSLREGTYNEQFF